A single sample gave rise to the 10 T cell receptor beta chains below, sequenced in a study of blood T cell repertoires in COVID-19. Profiling relied on immunoSEQ multiplex PCR, and the TCRdb table lists in-frame clones only, not all of them. The sample contains hundreds of thousands of clones, around nine tenths of which appear only once. Source material: peripheral blood. Receptors were obtained from a middle-aged man with acute or convalescent COVID-19.

The chain carries TRBV5-6 and TRBJ2-3, with D hard to call. V lost 5 bases and J lost 2, with 12 bases in between. CDR3 length: 14 residues. Germline V CDR1 and CDR2: SGHDT, YYEEEE. CDR3 residues: CASSMGPATDTQYF. The CDR3 region has the DNA TGTGCCAGCAGTATGGGCCCGGCCACAGATACGCAGTATTTT.

The chain carries TRBV25-1 and TRBJ2-4; 9 nucleotides align to TRBD1. Trimming removed 8 bases from V and 7 bases from J; junction bases left unmatched: 6. The CDR3 has 13 amino acids. CDR1 and CDR2 from the germline V gene are MGHDK and SYGVNS. The CDR3 bases are TGTGCCAGCGGGGGACAGGGAGGGAACATTCAGTACTTC. Translated, it gives CASGGQGGNIQYF.

The CDR3 region has the DNA TGTGCCAGTGTTGGGACTAGCGGGAGAAATGAGCAGTTCTTC. Translated, it gives CASVGTSGRNEQFF. The chain links TRBV28 to TRBJ2-1; the match to TRBD2 covers 14 bases. Per germline, CDR1 MDHEN and CDR2 SYDVKM. There are 14 residues in the CDR3. With V trimmed by 9 bases and J by 7 bases, 5 bases remained unmatched.

The chain carries TRBV3-1 (or the pseudogene TRBV3-2) and TRBJ2-1; 11 nucleotides align to TRBD2. The CDR3 consists of 19 residues. Germline-derived CDR1 and CDR2 are LGHDT and YNNKEL (reference sequence). V lost 1 base to trimming and J lost 0 bases; unmatched junction nucleotides: 8. This CDR3 reads CASSQVLAGGPSSYNEQFF. The DNA for the CDR3 is TGTGCCAGCAGCCAAGTCCTAGCGGGAGGTCCAAGCTCCTACAATGAGCAGTTCTTC.

The chain couples TRBV10-2 to TRBJ2-7; D is undetermined. Germline V gene sequence: CDR1 WSHSY, CDR2 SAAADI. Trimming left V 3 bases short and J 2 bases short, with 5 bases between. The CDR3 is made up of 12 amino acids. Written as DNA, the CDR3 is TGCGCCAGCAGTGACTACGCCTACGAGCAGTACTTC. Translation gives CASSDYAYEQYF.

The V call is TRBV2, the J call TRBJ2-1; 7 nucleotides line up with TRBD1. CDR1 is SNHLY, CDR2 FYNNEI, per germline. This CDR3 has 14 residues. The junction had 12 bases not matched to a gene; V was cut back by 7 bases and J by 9 bases. The CDR3: CASNRDSSSSEQFF. In DNA form, the CDR3 reads TGTGCCAGCAATCGGGACAGTAGTAGCTCTGAGCAGTTCTTC.

The rearrangement uses TRBV11-1 and TRBJ1-6; D gene uncertain. V shed 0 bases and J shed 7 bases, with 16 bases lying between them. The length of the CDR3 is 17 residues. Germline lookup yields CDR1 SGHAT and CDR2 FQDESV (reference sequence). The DNA of the CDR3 is TGTGCCAGCAGCTTAGCAGTACAAAGTGGCCCGAATTCACCCCTCCACTTT. This sequence encodes CASSLAVQSGPNSPLHF. Together with reference TRBV11-1 and TRBJ1-6, the CDR3 gives the full variable domain: EAEVAQSPRYKITEKSQAVAFWCDPISGHATLYWYRQILGQGPELLVQFQDESVVDDSQLPKDRFSAERLKGVDSTLKIQPAELGDSAMYLCASSLAVQSGPNSPLHFGNGTRLTVT.

The rearrangement links TRBV18 to TRBJ1-5; D call uncertain. Germline CDR1 is KGHSH and CDR2 is LQKENI. This CDR3 has 15 residues. The V gene lost 0 bases and the J gene lost 3 bases, with 9 bases spanning the gap. CDR3 bases: TGTGCCAGCTCACCACCAGGAGGGTTCAATCAGCCCCAGCATTTT. Its translation is CASSPPGGFNQPQHF.

This chain joins TRBV5-4 and TRBJ2-7, with a weak D call TRBD2 (5 bases). Trimming removed 3 bases from V and 4 bases from J, with 20 bases in between. The CDR3 spans 16 residues. Looked up from germline, CDR1 is SGHNT and CDR2 is YYREEE (reference sequence). The CDR3 reads CASSSRPRGQRYEQYF. In DNA form, the CDR3 reads TGTGCCAGCAGCTCGCGGCCTCGGGGTCAAAGGTACGAGCAGTACTTC. The variable domain in full, with the rest retrieved from reference TRBV5-4 and TRBJ2-7, is ETGVTQSPTHLIKTRGQQVTLRCSSQSGHNTVSWYQQALGQGPQFIFQYYREEENGRGNFPPRFSGLQFPNYSSELNVNALELDDSALYLCASSSRPRGQRYEQYFGPGTRLTVT.

The chain recombines TRBV19 with TRBJ1-5, with D possibly matching TRBD1 (5 bases). From germline, CDR1 is LNHDA and CDR2 SQIVND (reference sequence). The CDR3 contains 12 residues. The V and J ends lost 6 bases and 13 bases respectively, with 16 bases between them. CDR3 region: CASRGGGILQHF. The CDR3 DNA sequence: TGTGCCAGTAGGGGGGGAGGAATCCTACAGCATTTT.